The 18 T cell receptor beta chains reported below all come from one sample, sequenced in a study of blood T cell repertoires in COVID-19. Sequencing used immunoSEQ multiplex PCR; TCRdb keeps in-frame clones, though not all of them. The table has hundreds of thousands of clones, 83% seen once. The specimen was PBMCs or T cells enriched from blood (not recorded which). Receptors originate from a woman aged 45-59 years who had been exposed to COVID-19.

The chain links TRBV30 to TRBJ2-7, with D perhaps matching TRBD2 (5 bases). CDR1 is GTSNPN, CDR2 SVGIG, per germline (reference sequence). V dropped 0 bases and J dropped 0 bases, with 12 bases sitting between them. CDR3 length: 15 residues. For the CDR3, the DNA is TGTGCCTGGAGTGTATCCCCGGGAAGCTCCTACGAGCAGTACTTC. Its translation is CAWSVSPGSSYEQYF.

For the CDR3, the DNA is TGTGCCAGCAGCTTAGTGCTTCGGGACACCGGTGAAGCTTTCTTT. This gives the protein CASSLVLRDTGEAFF. The chain has TRBV7-9 and TRBJ1-1, with a weak D call TRBD1 (6 bases). Germline values: CDR1 SEHNR, CDR2 FQNEAQ (reference sequence). CDR3 size: 15 residues. V was shortened by 1 base and J by 7 bases, with 16 bases between the two germline ends.

The rearrangement uses TRBV29-1 and TRBJ1-1, with 10 bases fitting TRBD1. Germline V CDR1 and CDR2: SQVTM, ANQGSEA. Losses at the gene ends were 6 bases for V and 4 bases for J; bases not matched to a gene: 5. This CDR3 comprises 13 residues. The DNA for the CDR3 is TGCAGCGTGAGGACAGGGGGGACCACTGAAGCTTTCTTT. It specifies CSVRTGGTTEAFF.

J is TRBJ1-2 and V is TRBV6-5; 9 nucleotides match TRBD1. With 1 base clipped from V and 6 bases from J, the junction kept 3 bases outside the gene matches. The germline CDR1 and CDR2 sequences are MNHEY and SVGAGI. The CDR3 runs 14 residues. Here the CDR3 DNA reads TGTGCCAGCAGTTACTTGAGGGACAGGGATGGCTACACCTTC. This gives the protein CASSYLRDRDGYTF.

This clone was seen a few times. V gene TRBV5-1 combines with J gene TRBJ1-2; TRBD1 aligns across 8 bases. The ends lost 4 bases at V and 6 bases at J; junction bases unmatched: 5. The germline gives CDR1 SGHRS, CDR2 YFSETQ. The CDR3 is made up of 13 amino acids. The CDR3 coding sequence is TGCGCCAGCAGCGACGGACAGGGAAATGGCTACACCTTC. Protein sequence: CASSDGQGNGYTF.

V and J are TRBV19 and TRBJ1-2; no clear D. Germline V gene lookup returns CDR1 LNHDA and CDR2 SQIVND (reference sequence). The CDR3 covers 11 residues. V lost 6 bases to trimming and J lost 8 bases, with 10 bases between them. The CDR3 protein is CASRNSGGYTF. CDR3 DNA sequence: TGTGCCAGTAGGAACAGTGGGGGCTACACCTTC.

The chain combines TRBV18 with TRBJ1-4; no firm D call. Germline V lookup: CDR1 KGHSH, CDR2 LQKENI. The CDR3 has 13 residues. V dropped 4 bases and J dropped 3 bases, with 6 bases sitting between them. In nucleotides, the CDR3 is TGTGCCAGCTCACAATCTCCTAATGAAAAACTGTTTTTT. Translated, it gives CASSQSPNEKLFF.

J is TRBJ2-7 and V is TRBV21-1; TRBD1, as called in the table, went unchecked against the DNA. TRBV21-1 is tagged as a pseudogene. The CDR3 runs to 16 residues. In DNA, the CDR3 is TGTGCCAGCATGACCCCAGGTCTACCTTTTTCCTACGAGCAGTACTTC. It is translated as CASMTPGLPFSYEQYF.

The chain links TRBV30 to TRBJ2-3; D is unclear. The germline V and J ends were trimmed by 3 bases and 0 bases, with 7 bases remaining between them. The germline CDR1 and CDR2 sequences are GTSNPN and SVGIG (reference sequence). This CDR3 region has 13 residues. CDR3 loop: CAWSSTSTDTQYF. The CDR3 region has the DNA TGTGCCTGGAGCTCCACTAGCACAGATACGCAGTATTTT.

The chain joins TRBV11-1 to TRBJ2-3, with D perhaps matching TRBD2 (5 bases). The V end was cut by 5 bases, the J end by 1 base, with 13 bases between. This CDR3 contains 15 residues. Germline CDR1 and CDR2: SGHAT and FQDESV (reference sequence). CDR3 bases: TGTGCCAGCAGCGAAGCGACTACCGGCACAGATACGCAGTATTTT. It yields the protein CASSEATTGTDTQYF.

The chain has TRBV15 and TRBJ2-5; 7 nucleotides match TRBD2. The CDR3 is 16 residues long. CDR1 and CDR2 (germline): LNHNV, YYDKDF (reference sequence). With 2 bases clipped from V and 1 base from J, the junction kept 7 bases outside the gene matches. The CDR3 sequence: CATSRTPQRGQETQYF. The DNA of the CDR3 is TGTGCCACCAGCAGAACCCCCCAGCGGGGCCAAGAGACCCAGTACTTC. Filled out from reference TRBV15 and TRBJ2-5, the complete variable domain reads DAMVIQNPRYQVTQFGKPVTLSCSQTLNHNVMYWYQQKSSQAPKLLFHYYDKDFNNEADTPDNFQSRRPNTSFCFLDIRSPGLGDTAMYLCATSRTPQRGQETQYFGPGTRLLVL.

The V and J genes are TRBV11-2 and TRBJ2-7, with a weak D call TRBD2 (6 bases). Germline loops: CDR1 SGHAT, CDR2 FQNNGV. V was cut by 2 bases and J by 0 bases, with 8 bases left in between. The CDR3 totals 14 residues. CDR3 nucleotides: TGTGCCAGCAGCTTACGGGGGTTCTCCTACGAGCAGTACTTC. Encoded protein: CASSLRGFSYEQYF.

The chain has TRBV7-9 and TRBJ1-1; no clear D gene. Germline CDR1 reads SEHNR; CDR2 reads FQNEAQ (reference sequence). The CDR3 extends over 12 amino acids. With 1 base removed from V and 7 bases from J, the gap between germline ends came to 7 bases. The CDR3 nucleotides are TGTGCCAGCAGCTTAGTTCCAGGTGAAGCTTTCTTT. This codes for CASSLVPGEAFF.

About this clone itself: At one of its ends the junction is not consistent with the germline gene, which may arise from a read error. This chain joins TRBV13 and TRBJ1-1; D ambiguous. There are 12 residues in the CDR3. Germline CDR1 and CDR2: PRHDT and FYEKMQ (reference sequence). The CDR3 DNA sequence: TGTGCCAGCAGCCTAGGGTTCTCTGAAGCTTTCTTT. Protein: CASSLGFSEAFF.

The chain has TRBV19 and TRBJ2-3, with D possibly being TRBD1 (6 bases). This CDR3 is built from 16 residues. CDR1 and CDR2 (germline): LNHDA, SQIVND (reference sequence). V lost 4 bases, J lost 0 bases, and 14 bases lay in between. The CDR3, as DNA: TGTGCCAGTAGTAAGCAGGGGATTTCTAGCACAGATACGCAGTATTTT. This codes for CASSKQGISSTDTQYF.

This chain uses TRBV7-2 with TRBJ2-2; 9 nucleotides align to TRBD2. The CDR3 consists of 15 residues. Germline values: CDR1 SGHTA, CDR2 FQGNSA. V shed 5 bases and J 7 bases; nucleotides not matched to a gene: 8. Written as DNA, the CDR3 is TGTGCCAGCAGCGCCCGCGGGGGGGTGGTCGGGGAGCTGTTTTTT. This codes for CASSARGGVVGELFF.

This chain links TRBV18 with TRBJ1-1, with D perhaps matching TRBD1 (6 bases). Germline V gene data show CDR1 as KGHSH and CDR2 as LQKENI. Trimming cost V 3 bases and J 3 bases, with 14 bases left between them. The CDR3 runs to 15 residues. The CDR3 DNA follows: TGTGCCAGCTCACCTCGACAGGTGGGGGACACTGAAGCTTTCTTT. Translation gives CASSPRQVGDTEAFF.

J is TRBJ1-1 and V is TRBV30; tentative D call: TRBD1 (6 bases). Between the trimmed V and J ends, which lost 5 bases and 1 base, there was a span of 11 bases. The CDR3 is 13 amino acids. Germline CDR1 and CDR2: GTSNPN and SVGIG (reference sequence). The CDR3 here is CAWARGSNTEAFF. In nucleotides, the CDR3 is TGTGCCTGGGCCAGGGGTTCGAACACTGAAGCTTTCTTT. Based on the CDR3 plus reference TRBV30 and TRBJ1-1, the full variable domain is SQTIHQWPATLVQPVGSPLSLECTVEGTSNPNLYWYRQAAGRGLQLLFYSVGIGQISSEVPQNLSASRPQDRQFILSSKKLLLSDSGFYLCAWARGSNTEAFFGQGTRLTVV.